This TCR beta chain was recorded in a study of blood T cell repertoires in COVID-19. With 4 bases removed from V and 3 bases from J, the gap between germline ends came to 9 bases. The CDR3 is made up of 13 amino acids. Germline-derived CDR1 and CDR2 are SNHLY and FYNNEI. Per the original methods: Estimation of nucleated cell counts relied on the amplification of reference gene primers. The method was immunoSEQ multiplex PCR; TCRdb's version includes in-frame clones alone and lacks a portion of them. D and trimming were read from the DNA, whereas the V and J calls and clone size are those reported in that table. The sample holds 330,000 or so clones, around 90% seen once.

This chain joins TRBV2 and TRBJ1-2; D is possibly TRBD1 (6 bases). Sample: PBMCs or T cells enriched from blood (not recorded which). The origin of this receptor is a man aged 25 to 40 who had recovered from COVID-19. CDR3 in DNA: TGTGCCAGCAGTGGGGGGCGAGACTATGGCTACACCTTC. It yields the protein CASSGGRDYGYTF.